This T cell receptor beta chain was found in a study of blood T cell repertoires in COVID-19. The CDR3 length is 14 residues. Unmatched junction bases numbered 3, after V lost 0 bases and J lost 4 bases. Looked up from germline, CDR1 is SGHDT and CDR2 is YYEEEE. Per the study methods: Reference gene primer amplification gave estimated nucleated cell counts. TCRdb keeps only in-frame clones here, not all; method: immunoSEQ multiplex PCR. From that table come the V and J calls and clone size; the DNA was used to work out D and trimming. This repertoire shows under 150,000 clones, 80% found once; its top ten account for more than 4%. This clone is categorized as medium-sized.

This receptor was taken from a woman aged 50 to 60 with acute or convalescent COVID-19. Sequencing input: peripheral blood. The rearrangement links TRBV5-6 to TRBJ2-5; TRBD2 matches 7 bases. CDR3 region: CASSLEGRGETQYF. CDR3 bases: TGTGCCAGCAGCTTGGAGGGGAGGGGAGAGACCCAGTACTTC.